The sample holds a few counts of the clone carrying this T cell receptor (beta chain). This record comes from a study of blood T cell repertoires in COVID-19. As for the study in general: T cells, B-cell-depleted T cells, or PBMCs supplied cDNA or gDNA.

CDR3 length: 16 residues. Germline-derived CDR1 and CDR2 are SGHRS and YFSETQ. V gave up 4 bases and J gave up 1 base; unmatched junction bases: 10. Assay: immunoSEQ multiplex PCR; the TCRdb copy retains only in-frame clones and omits some. The sample shows about 15,000 clones, around 85% of them seen only once. This receptor was taken from a man between 65 and 85 years old in a cohort sampled during active COVID-19. The rearrangement joins TRBV5-1 to TRBJ2-7, with TRBD1 matching 8 bases. Sequences were obtained from peripheral blood. The CDR3 nucleotides are TGCGCCAGCAGCCTTGTAACGGGACAGGTTTCCTACGAGCAGTACTTC. It is translated as CASSLVTGQVSYEQYF.